One and the same sample provided the 28 T cell receptor beta chains below, sequenced in a study of blood T cell repertoires in COVID-19. Method: immunoSEQ multiplex PCR; TCRdb's copy keeps in-frame clones and lacks some. The sample lists about 300,000 clones; about 91% were seen once. Sequenced input: peripheral blood. All receptors derive from a woman in her twenties or thirties who had recovered from COVID-19.

The count of this clone is one. The chain recombines TRBV3-1 (or the pseudogene TRBV3-2) with TRBJ2-3, with D maybe TRBD2 (6 bases). This CDR3 has 16 residues. Germline V gene data show CDR1 as LGHDT and CDR2 as YNNKEL (reference sequence). The V gene lost 1 base and the J gene lost 2 bases, with 13 bases spanning the gap. The CDR3 reads CASSQVGGADTDTQYF. CDR3 bases: TGTGCCAGCAGCCAAGTTGGAGGGGCTGACACAGATACGCAGTATTTT.

The chain carries TRBV24-1 and TRBJ2-1; TRBD2 aligns across 11 bases. The CDR3 sequence is 14 residues long. Germline CDR1 is KGHDR and CDR2 is SFDVKD. The J segment lost 10 bases and the V segment lost 3 bases, leaving 4 bases of the junction unmatched. The CDR3 DNA reads as TGTGCCACCAGTGATGCTAGCGGGGGGAGAGAGCAGTTCTTC. It specifies CATSDASGGREQFF.

This clone was detected only a few times. This sequence joins TRBV6-1 and TRBJ1-2; tentative D call: TRBD1 (5 bases). The germline V and J ends were trimmed by 2 bases and 6 bases, with 13 bases remaining between them. The CDR3 has 14 residues. In germline, CDR1 is MNHNS, CDR2 SASEGT. The CDR3 loop is CASSEKQGTDGYTF. The CDR3 DNA reads as TGTGCCAGCAGTGAAAAGCAGGGAACCGATGGCTACACCTTC.

This chain connects TRBV5-4 to TRBJ2-7; a possible D gene is TRBD1 (6 bases). CDR1 and CDR2 (germline): SGHNT, YYREEE (reference sequence). Between the trimmed V and J ends, which lost 0 bases and 5 bases, there was a span of 12 bases. The CDR3 has 14 residues. CDR3 bases: TGTGCCAGCAGCTTGGCCCCAGGGGAGAACGAGCAGTACTTC. This gives the protein CASSLAPGENEQYF.

The genes are TRBV11-2 and TRBJ2-7; possible D gene TRBD1, 5 bases. V lost 4 bases to trimming and J lost 2 bases, with 21 bases between them. This CDR3 is built from 17 residues. Germline CDR1 is SGHAT and CDR2 is FQNNGV. CDR3: CASSSSTRALGAYEQYF. In DNA, the CDR3 is TGTGCCAGCAGCTCCAGTACAAGGGCGCTAGGGGCCTACGAGCAGTACTTC.

The chain joins TRBV15 to TRBJ1-1; 7 bases line up with TRBD1. Germline CDR1 reads LNHNV; CDR2 reads YYDKDF (reference sequence). The CDR3 has 14 residues. V shed 1 base and J 9 bases; nucleotides not matched to a gene: 8. The CDR3 region has the DNA TGTGCCACCAGCAGAGGGAGGGACAGACCGCAAGCTTTCTTT. Translated: CATSRGRDRPQAFF. The variable domain in full, with the rest retrieved from reference TRBV15 and TRBJ1-1, is DAMVIQNPRYQVTQFGKPVTLSCSQTLNHNVMYWYQQKSSQAPKLLFHYYDKDFNNEADTPDNFQSRRPNTSFCFLDIRSPGLGDTAMYLCATSRGRDRPQAFFGQGTRLTVV.

The gene calls are TRBV7-2 and TRBJ1-2; 7 nucleotides align to TRBD1. Germline lookup yields CDR1 SGHTA and CDR2 FQGNSA. V lost 5 bases to trimming and J lost 7 bases; unmatched junction nucleotides: 10. This CDR3 spans 14 amino acids. DNA for the CDR3: TGTGCCAGCAGCCCCCGGGACAGTCTTGGTGGCTACACCTTC. Translating gives CASSPRDSLGGYTF.

This chain connects TRBV15 to TRBJ2-5; TRBD1 matches 8 bases. Germline values: CDR1 LNHNV, CDR2 YYDKDF (reference sequence). The J segment lost 5 bases and the V segment lost 8 bases, leaving 7 bases of the junction unmatched. This CDR3 is 13 amino acids long. The CDR3 spells CATQGAGAETQYF. Written as DNA, the CDR3 is TGTGCCACCCAGGGGGCAGGGGCGGAGACCCAGTACTTC.

The CDR3 region is CASSHRDRANTEAFF. The CDR3, as DNA: TGTGCCAGCAGTCACCGGGACAGGGCGAACACTGAAGCTTTCTTT. The V call is TRBV6-5, the J call TRBJ1-1, with TRBD1 matching 9 bases. With V trimmed by 5 bases and J by 1 base, 5 bases remained unmatched. The CDR3 sequence is 15 residues long. Germline CDR1 MNHEY, CDR2 SVGAGI.

V usage is TRBV24-1 and J usage is TRBJ2-5; TRBD2 agrees at 8 bases. CDR3 length: 15 amino acids. Per germline, CDR1 KGHDR and CDR2 SFDVKD. J was trimmed by 4 bases and V by 4 bases; bases with no gene match: 7. The CDR3 DNA reads TGTGCCACCAGTGACCCGGGGGGGATCGGAGAGACCCAGTACTTC. Translated, it gives CATSDPGGIGETQYF.

The chain joins TRBV18 to TRBJ2-2; tentative D call: TRBD1 (6 bases). Trimming removed 4 bases at V and 1 base at J, with 16 bases between. Germline V lookup: CDR1 KGHSH, CDR2 LQKENI. This CDR3 spans 17 amino acids. The CDR3 DNA reads as TGTGCCAGCTCACTCCCGCCACCGGGACAGAACACCGGGGAGCTGTTTTTT. Its translation: CASSLPPPGQNTGELFF.

The chain links TRBV6-2 or TRBV6-3 to TRBJ1-2, with TRBD1 matching over 9 bases. The CDR3 runs to 15 residues. Germline V gives CDR1 MNHEY, CDR2 SVGEGT. J lost 3 bases, V lost 5 bases, and 7 bases had no gene match. The CDR3 loop is CASSPRGQGDYGYTF. The CDR3 DNA reads TGTGCCAGCAGTCCACGGGGACAGGGAGACTATGGCTACACCTTC.

V gene TRBV15 combines with J gene TRBJ1-3; 7 nucleotides line up with TRBD1. The germline gives CDR1 LNHNV, CDR2 YYDKDF (reference sequence). Unmatched junction bases numbered 9, after V lost 1 base and J lost 0 bases. The CDR3 loop spans 18 amino acids. CDR3 region: CATSRAIGTAFSGNTIYF. CDR3 bases: TGTGCCACCAGCAGAGCGATCGGGACAGCCTTCTCTGGAAACACCATATATTTT.

The rearrangement uses TRBV7-8 and TRBJ1-3, with TRBD1 as a possible D gene (6 bases). V lost 4 bases and J lost 0, with 13 bases in between. Germline CDR1 and CDR2: SGHVS and FQNEAQ. There are 16 residues in the CDR3. CDR3 protein: CASSSGVGASGNTIYF. CDR3 nucleotide sequence: TGTGCCAGCAGCTCAGGGGTGGGGGCCTCTGGAAACACCATATATTTT.

The genes are TRBV28 and TRBJ1-4, with 7 bases that match TRBD1. This CDR3 is 18 amino acids long. V trimming: 6 bases; J trimming: 0 bases; junction bases outside the gene matches: 13. CDR1 and CDR2 (germline): MDHEN, SYDVKM. The CDR3 spells CASRTGTATTATNEKLFF. As DNA, the CDR3 is TGTGCCAGCAGAACCGGGACAGCGACCACCGCAACTAATGAAAAACTGTTTTTT. The full variable domain, with the rest looked up from reference TRBV28 and TRBJ1-4, is DVKVTQSSRYLVKRTGEKVFLECVQDMDHENMFWYRQDPGLGLRLIYFSYDVKMKEKGDIPEGYSVSREKKERFSLILESASTNQTSMYLCASRTGTATTATNEKLFFGSGTQLSVL.

V is TRBV5-6 and J is TRBJ2-2, with D uncertain. Germline values: CDR1 SGHDT, CDR2 YYEEEE. Trimming removed 2 bases at V and 7 bases at J, with 3 bases between. This CDR3 comprises 11 residues. The CDR3 DNA follows: TGTGCCAGCAGCTTTAACGGGGAGCTGTTTTTT. It yields the protein CASSFNGELFF. Full variable domain (outside the CDR3, taken from reference TRBV5-6 and TRBJ2-2): DAGVTQSPTHLIKTRGQQVTLRCSPKSGHDTVSWYQQALGQGPQFIFQYYEEEERQRGNFPDRFSGHQFPNYSSELNVNALLLGDSALYLCASSFNGELFFGEGSRLTVL.

The rearrangement joins TRBV18 to TRBJ2-5, with a possible D match to TRBD2 (6 bases). V lost 6 bases to trimming and J lost 5 bases, with 7 bases between them. CDR1 and CDR2 (germline): KGHSH, LQKENI. The CDR3 sequence is 11 residues long. CDR3 sequence reads: CASSRGETQYF. CDR3 bases: TGTGCCAGCTCCCGGGGGGAGACCCAGTACTTC.

The chain couples TRBV28 to TRBJ1-4, with D hard to call. Trimming shortened V by 6 bases and J by 6 bases, and 14 bases separated the two germline ends. This CDR3 has 14 amino acids. Germline V gene sequence: CDR1 MDHEN, CDR2 SYDVKM. CDR3 coding DNA: TGTGCCAGCAGCACAGAGGGTGGGGATGAAAAACTGTTTTTT. Protein: CASSTEGGDEKLFF.

The DNA for the CDR3 is TGTGCCAGTAGCTCCCCCGTTCAGGGGTATAGCTATGGCTACACCTTC. It specifies CASSSPVQGYSYGYTF. The V and J genes are TRBV19 and TRBJ1-2; weak D call: TRBD1 (6 bases). This CDR3 spans 16 amino acids. Germline CDR1 and CDR2: LNHDA and SQIVND (reference sequence). The ends were cut back, 6 bases at V and 4 bases at J, with 21 bases in the middle.

The chain recombines TRBV18 with TRBJ2-1, with 11 positions matching TRBD2. Germline assignment: CDR1 KGHSH and CDR2 LQKENI. This CDR3 region has 15 residues. Trimming at V came to 5 bases and at J to 3 bases, leaving 3 bases not matched to a gene. In nucleotides, the CDR3 is TGTGCCAGCTCAGTACTAGCGGGGGACTACAATGAGCAGTTCTTC. Its translation is CASSVLAGDYNEQFF.

This clone was recorded only once. The chain combines TRBV29-1 with TRBJ2-7, with D possibly being TRBD1 (5 bases). The CDR3 covers 14 residues. V gave up 5 bases and J gave up 5 bases, with 19 bases separating them. Germline V gene lookup returns CDR1 SQVTM and CDR2 ANQGSEA. CDR3 bases: TGCAGCGTTCTCCCAGGGCGAGCTCTACACGAGCAGTACTTC. Translated: CSVLPGRALHEQYF.

This chain uses TRBV29-1 with TRBJ2-5, with 8 bases matching TRBD1. The germline gives CDR1 SQVTM, CDR2 ANQGSEA. Unmatched junction bases numbered 8, after V lost 3 bases and J lost 2 bases. This CDR3 is 15 amino acids long. CDR3 DNA sequence: TGCAGCGTTGAGAGGACAGGGATTTCTCAAGAGACCCAGTACTTC. It specifies CSVERTGISQETQYF.

The V gene is TRBV6-2 or TRBV6-3, the J gene TRBJ2-2, with D maybe TRBD2 (5 bases). The CDR3 consists of 16 residues. Trimming took off 2 bases at V and 6 bases at J, with 16 bases between the two ends. Germline CDR1 is MNHEY and CDR2 is SVGEGT. The CDR3 sequence is CASSYRGLSLSGELFF. DNA for the CDR3: TGTGCCAGCAGTTACCGTGGACTCTCACTATCCGGGGAGCTGTTTTTT.

V gene TRBV19 combines with J gene TRBJ1-1; unclear D gene. Trimming removed 2 bases at V and 2 bases at J, with 12 bases between. Per germline, CDR1 LNHDA and CDR2 SQIVND (reference sequence). CDR3 length: 15 amino acids. CDR3 bases: TGTGCCAGTAGTATATCCGGTTTGGTCAACACTGAAGCTTTCTTT. Translation gives CASSISGLVNTEAFF.

This chain uses TRBV12-3 or TRBV12-4 with TRBJ2-7; D gene unclear. Trimming took 6 bases from V and 6 from J, leaving 12 bases between them. The CDR3 runs to 12 residues. This CDR3 is CASSNLGGEQYF. CDR3 nucleotides: TGTGCCAGCAGCAACCTAGGCGGCGAGCAGTACTTC.

V is TRBV7-3 and J is TRBJ2-5, with a possible D match to TRBD1 (6 bases). CDR3 size: 13 residues. Trimming pared 8 bases from V and 5 bases from J, leaving 15 bases between. CDR1 SGHTA and CDR2 FQGTGA come from the germline V gene. The CDR3 sequence is CASGRGQGETQYF. The CDR3 bases are TGTGCCAGCGGCCGGGGCCAGGGGGAGACCCAGTACTTC.

The genes are TRBV5-1 and TRBJ2-2; 7 bases are shared with TRBD2. The CDR3 extends over 15 amino acids. The V gene's germline CDR1 is SGHRS and CDR2 YFSETQ. Unmatched junction bases numbered 5, after V lost 0 bases and J lost 6 bases. The CDR3 DNA sequence: TGCGCCAGCAGCTTGGGGGCTAGCGGCGCCGGGGAGCTGTTTTTT. Its translation: CASSLGASGAGELFF. Based on the CDR3 plus reference TRBV5-1 and TRBJ2-2, the full variable domain is KAGVTQTPRYLIKTRGQQVTLSCSPISGHRSVSWYQQTPGQGLQFLFEYFSETQRNKGNFPGRFSGRQFSNSRSEMNVSTLELGDSALYLCASSLGASGAGELFFGEGSRLTVL.

The chain uses TRBV4-3 and TRBJ1-4, with TRBD1 matching over 8 bases. CDR3 length equals 16 residues. Per germline, CDR1 LGHNA and CDR2 YSLEER. The V segment lost 2 bases and the J segment 5 bases; nucleotides outside the gene matches: 7. The CDR3 region is CASSQSGGQENEKLFF. CDR3 coding DNA: TGCGCCAGCAGCCAATCCGGGGGACAGGAGAATGAAAAACTGTTTTTT.